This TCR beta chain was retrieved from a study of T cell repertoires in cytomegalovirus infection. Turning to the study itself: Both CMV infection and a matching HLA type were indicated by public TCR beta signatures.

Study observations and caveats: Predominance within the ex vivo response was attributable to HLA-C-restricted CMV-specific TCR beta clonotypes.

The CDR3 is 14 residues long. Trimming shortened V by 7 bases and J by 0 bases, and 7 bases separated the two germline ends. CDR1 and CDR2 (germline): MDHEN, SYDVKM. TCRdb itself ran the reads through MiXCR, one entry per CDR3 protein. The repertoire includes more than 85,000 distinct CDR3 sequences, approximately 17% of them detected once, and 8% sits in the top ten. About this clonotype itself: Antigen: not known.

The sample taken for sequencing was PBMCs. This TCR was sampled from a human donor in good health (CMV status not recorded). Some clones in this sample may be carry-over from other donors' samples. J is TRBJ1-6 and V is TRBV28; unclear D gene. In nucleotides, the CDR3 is TGTGCCAGCACGGCGAGCTCCTATAATTCACCCCTCCACTTT. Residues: CASTASSYNSPLHF.